The 21 T cell receptor beta chains listed next were all sequenced from one sample in a study of T-cell reconstitution after alpha-beta-depleted transplantation in children (dated by TCRdb to about 2016). Library method: PCR. The sequencing machine was an Illumina HiSeq 2500. TCR libraries were prepared with molecular barcoding, using unique molecular identifiers to normalize TCRbeta repertoire quantification. TCRdb reprocessed the public reads (quality trimming at Q25 with fastp, clone calling with MiXCR) and kept in-frame beta chains. Every CDR3 protein is listed once, alongside the most common genes and DNA of its rows. For this sample the table gives fewer than 750,000 distinct CDR3 sequences, of which more than 20% were detected only once. The ten largest clones capture 11% to 15% of the sample. The treatment or condition label corresponds to: allogeneic hematopoietic cell transplantation with graft depleted of TCRalphabeta T cells and CD19 B cells.

The sequenced sample was PBMCs, mostly from graft donor cells, obtained 360 days after TCRalphabeta/CD19-depleted stem cell transplant. The receptor source for this set is a boy under three years old who had a stem cell transplant for acute myeloid leukemia, so the T cells may come from the graft donor.

The V gene is TRBV20-1, the J gene TRBJ2-1; the match to TRBD1 covers 7 bases. V lost 5 bases to trimming and J lost 5 bases; unmatched junction nucleotides: 12. The V gene's germline CDR1 is DFQATT and CDR2 SNEGSKA (reference sequence). The CDR3 consists of 15 residues. The CDR3: CSAPLRQGQNNEQFF. The CDR3 nucleotides are TGCAGTGCTCCCCTGAGACAGGGTCAAAACAATGAGCAGTTCTTC.

The chain links TRBV12-3 or TRBV12-4 to TRBJ2-2; D may be TRBD2 (7 bases). The CDR3 runs 17 residues. V gave up 2 bases and J gave up 2 bases, with 15 bases separating them. CDR3 coding DNA: TGTGCCAGCAGTTTATTGGTGGGGGGGCTCAACACCGGGGAGCTGTTTTTT. Translating gives CASSLLVGGLNTGELFF.

This chain's CDR3 is CASNRQGQGLSLAGNTIYF. The CDR3 DNA reads TGTGCCAGCAACAGGCAGGGACAGGGCCTATCTCTGGCCGGAAACACCATATATTTT. This chain links TRBV11-1 with TRBJ1-3, with 9 bases lining up with TRBD1. Trimming removed 7 bases from V and 4 bases from J; junction bases left unmatched: 20. The CDR3 sequence is 19 residues long. Per germline, CDR1 SGHAT and CDR2 FQDESV (reference sequence).

The V call is TRBV6-2 or TRBV6-3, the J call TRBJ1-2; 7 bases are a match to TRBD1. The ends lost 6 bases at V and 0 bases at J; junction bases unmatched: 4. This CDR3 region has 14 residues. From germline, CDR1 is MNHEY and CDR2 SVGEGT. As DNA, the CDR3 is TGTGCCAGCAGACACAGGGGAGCTAACTATGGCTACACCTTC. It translates to CASRHRGANYGYTF.

This clonotype appeared many times. V usage is TRBV5-1 and J usage is TRBJ2-1, with D possibly matching TRBD1 (6 bases). The CDR3 length is 18 residues. Germline-derived CDR1 and CDR2 are SGHRS and YFSETQ. Trimming shortened V by 0 bases and J by 8 bases, and 24 bases separated the two germline ends. The CDR3: CASSLGAGAPGFGDEQFF. CDR3 DNA: TGCGCCAGCAGCTTGGGGGCAGGGGCTCCAGGTTTTGGTGATGAGCAGTTCTTC.

The chain employs TRBV29-1 and TRBJ2-2; D unclear. V lost 3 bases and J 6 bases, leaving 11 bases between the germline ends. Germline assignment: CDR1 SQVTM and CDR2 ANQGSEA. CDR3 length equals 13 residues. This chain's CDR3 is CSVDGPFPGELFF. The CDR3 nucleotides are TGCAGCGTTGACGGGCCCTTCCCCGGGGAGCTGTTTTTT.

This clonotype turned up a few times. This chain links TRBV11-2 with TRBJ1-3; D gene unclear. This CDR3 comprises 15 residues. V was trimmed by 3 bases and J by 0 bases, leaving 9 bases between them. CDR1 and CDR2 (germline): SGHAT, FQNNGV. CDR3 protein: CASSFLPLSGNTIYF. CDR3 DNA: TGTGCCAGCAGCTTCCTCCCCCTCTCTGGAAACACCATATATTTT.

This clonotype was detected a few times. The chain is built from TRBV29-1 and TRBJ1-2; 9 bases are shared with TRBD1. The ends lost 6 bases at V and 4 bases at J; junction bases unmatched: 21. Germline-derived CDR1 and CDR2 are SQVTM and ANQGSEA. The CDR3 runs 18 residues. CDR3 DNA: TGCAGCGTCGTTGAGAGCCAACCCGGGACAGGGACACCCTATGGCTACACCTTC. It is translated as CSVVESQPGTGTPYGYTF.

This clonotype was seen a single time. The CDR3 region is CASSLAGSGRITGELFF. For the CDR3, the DNA is TGTGCCAGCAGCTTGGCTGGTAGCGGGAGAATAACCGGGGAGCTGTTTTTT. This chain connects TRBV5-6 to TRBJ2-2; TRBD2 matches 9 bases. V was pared by 0 bases and J by 5 bases, with 8 bases of the junction left unmatched. The CDR3 runs to 17 residues. Germline CDR1 and CDR2: SGHDT and YYEEEE.

This clonotype was seen only a few times. V and J are TRBV12-3 or TRBV12-4 and TRBJ1-5; D is unresolved. CDR3 length: 15 residues. Trimming removed 2 bases from V and 0 bases from J, with 8 bases in between. The CDR3 loop reads CASSLSRNSNQPQHF. The CDR3 coding sequence is TGTGCCAGCAGTTTATCTCGGAATAGCAATCAGCCCCAGCATTTT.

This clonotype has only a few counts. V is TRBV6-1 and J is TRBJ1-2; maybe TRBD1 (6 bases). From germline, CDR1 is MNHNS and CDR2 SASEGT. With 7 bases removed from V and 2 bases from J, the gap between germline ends came to 14 bases. The CDR3 consists of 14 residues. Written as DNA, the CDR3 is TGTGCCAGCACCCAGGGGACAATCAACTATGGCTACACCTTC. Protein: CASTQGTINYGYTF.

The rearrangement uses TRBV20-1 and TRBJ2-2; D is possibly TRBD1 (6 bases). Germline assignment: CDR1 DFQATT and CDR2 SNEGSKA (reference sequence). The CDR3 runs 15 residues. Trimming left V 4 bases short and J 0 bases short, with 12 bases between. The chain's CDR3 is CSATGDNPNTGELFF. As DNA, the CDR3 is TGCAGTGCTACCGGGGACAACCCGAACACCGGGGAGCTGTTTTTT.

The rearrangement uses TRBV21-1 and TRBJ2-7; TRBD1 is taken as the D call from the table, unchecked against the DNA. TRBV21-1 is noted as a pseudogene. This CDR3 has 14 residues. CDR3 DNA: TGTGCCAGCCAACCAACCTGGGACAGCTACGAGCAGTACTTC. It codes for CASQPTWDSYEQYF.

This clonotype was recorded at least ten times. The V gene is TRBV29-1, the J gene TRBJ2-1; either TRBD1 or TRBD2 may fit D (5 bases each). V lost 7 bases and J lost 10, with 14 bases in between. The CDR3 is 11 residues long. Germline loops: CDR1 SQVTM, CDR2 ANQGSEA. The CDR3: CSAPVEGEQFF. In DNA, the CDR3 is TGCAGCGCCCCTGTAGAGGGGGAGCAGTTCTTC.

This clonotype was seen only a few times. The V gene is TRBV6-5, the J gene TRBJ2-1; D may be TRBD1 or TRBD2 (5 bases each). Deletions cut 4 bases from V and 6 bases from J, with 13 bases between. The CDR3 runs to 14 residues. Germline V gene lookup returns CDR1 MNHEY and CDR2 SVGAGI. The CDR3 DNA sequence: TGTGCCAGCAGTTCTAAGGGGACCCTCAATGAGCAGTTCTTC. It encodes CASSSKGTLNEQFF.

This clonotype was seen more than once but under ten times. V and J are TRBV12-3 or TRBV12-4 and TRBJ2-5; 8 positions match TRBD2. Trimming cost V 5 bases and J 4 bases; bases outside gene matches: 6. This CDR3 has 14 residues. CDR3 protein: CASSIGGVRETQYF. CDR3 coding DNA: TGTGCCAGCAGTATCGGGGGGGTCCGAGAGACCCAGTACTTC.

This chain uses TRBV11-2 with TRBJ2-6, with no clear D. Trimming left V 4 bases short and J 3 bases short, with 19 bases between. There are 18 residues in the CDR3. CDR1 is SGHAT, CDR2 FQNNGV, per germline. The CDR3 DNA reads TGTGCCAGCAGCTCTCCCTTTGGGCTCCCGGGTGGGGCCAACGTCCTGACTTTC. Amino acid sequence: CASSSPFGLPGGANVLTF.

This clonotype has a handful of counts. This rearrangement joins TRBV19 to TRBJ1-5, with 10 bases that match TRBD1. Per the germline V gene, CDR1 is LNHDA and CDR2 is SQIVND (reference sequence). J gave up 5 bases and V 1 base, and 2 bases lay outside the gene matches. The CDR3 has 15 residues. The CDR3 reads CASSIGTGGYQPQHF. The CDR3 DNA reads as TGTGCCAGTAGTATAGGGACAGGGGGATATCAGCCCCAGCATTTT.

This clonotype was picked up many times. This chain joins TRBV9 and TRBJ2-2, with a weak D call TRBD1 (6 bases). The germline CDR1 and CDR2 sequences are SGDLS and YYNGEE. V was trimmed by 3 bases and J by 6 bases, leaving 21 bases between them. CDR3 length equals 17 residues. CDR3 loop: CASSAAGALKKAGELFF. The CDR3 DNA reads TGTGCCAGCAGCGCCGCAGGGGCGCTTAAGAAGGCCGGGGAGCTGTTTTTT.

This clonotype has more than one count but fewer than ten. The V gene is TRBV19, the J gene TRBJ2-3, with 7 positions matching TRBD1. Trimming removed 7 bases from V and 2 bases from J; junction bases left unmatched: 9. CDR1 LNHDA and CDR2 SQIVND come from the germline V gene (reference sequence). The CDR3 has 15 amino acids. The CDR3 is CASTPGTAFTDTQYF. The CDR3, as DNA: TGTGCCAGTACTCCTGGGACAGCTTTCACAGATACGCAGTATTTT.

This clonotype has only a few counts. The J gene is TRBJ2-7, the V gene TRBV18, with a weak D call TRBD1 (6 bases). V shed 3 bases and J shed 3 bases, with 9 bases lying between them. Looked up from germline, CDR1 is KGHSH and CDR2 is LQKENI. This CDR3 region has 13 residues. The CDR3 loop is CASSPGRGYEQYF. The DNA of the CDR3 is TGTGCCAGCTCACCCGGCAGGGGCTACGAGCAGTACTTC.